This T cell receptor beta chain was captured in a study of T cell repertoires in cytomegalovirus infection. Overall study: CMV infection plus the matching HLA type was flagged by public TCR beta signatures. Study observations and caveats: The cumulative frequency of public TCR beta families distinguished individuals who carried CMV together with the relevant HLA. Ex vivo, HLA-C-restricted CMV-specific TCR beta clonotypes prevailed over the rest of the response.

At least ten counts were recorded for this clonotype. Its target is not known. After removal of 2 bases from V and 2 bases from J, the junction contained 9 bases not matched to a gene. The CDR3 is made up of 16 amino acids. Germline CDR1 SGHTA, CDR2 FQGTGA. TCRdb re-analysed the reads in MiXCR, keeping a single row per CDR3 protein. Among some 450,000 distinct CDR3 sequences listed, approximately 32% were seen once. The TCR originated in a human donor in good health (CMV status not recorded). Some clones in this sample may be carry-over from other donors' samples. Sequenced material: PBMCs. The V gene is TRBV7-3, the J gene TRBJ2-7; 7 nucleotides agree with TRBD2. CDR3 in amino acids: CASSLWGRGEAYEQYF. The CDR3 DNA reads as TGTGCCAGCAGCTTATGGGGACGGGGGGAAGCCTACGAGCAGTACTTC.